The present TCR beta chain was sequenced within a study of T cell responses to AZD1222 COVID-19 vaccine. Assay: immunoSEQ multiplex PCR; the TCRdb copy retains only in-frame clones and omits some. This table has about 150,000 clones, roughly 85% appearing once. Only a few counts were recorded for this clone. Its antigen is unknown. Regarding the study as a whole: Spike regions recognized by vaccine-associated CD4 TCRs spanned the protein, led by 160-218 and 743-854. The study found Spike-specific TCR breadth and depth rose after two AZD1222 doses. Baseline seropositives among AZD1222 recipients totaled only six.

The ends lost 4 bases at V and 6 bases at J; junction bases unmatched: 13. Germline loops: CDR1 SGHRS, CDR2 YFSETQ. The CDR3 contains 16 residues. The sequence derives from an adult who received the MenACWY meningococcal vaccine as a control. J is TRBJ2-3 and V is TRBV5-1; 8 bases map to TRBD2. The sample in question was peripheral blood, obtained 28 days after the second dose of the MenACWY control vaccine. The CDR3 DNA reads TGCGCCAGCAGCCCCGGGGGGGGCGGGGGGCGCGATACGCAGTATTTT. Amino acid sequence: CASSPGGGGGRDTQYF. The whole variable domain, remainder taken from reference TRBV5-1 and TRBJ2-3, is KAGVTQTPRYLIKTRGQQVTLSCSPISGHRSVSWYQQTPGQGLQFLFEYFSETQRNKGNFPGRFSGRQFSNSRSEMNVSTLELGDSALYLCASSPGGGGGRDTQYFGPGTRLTVL.